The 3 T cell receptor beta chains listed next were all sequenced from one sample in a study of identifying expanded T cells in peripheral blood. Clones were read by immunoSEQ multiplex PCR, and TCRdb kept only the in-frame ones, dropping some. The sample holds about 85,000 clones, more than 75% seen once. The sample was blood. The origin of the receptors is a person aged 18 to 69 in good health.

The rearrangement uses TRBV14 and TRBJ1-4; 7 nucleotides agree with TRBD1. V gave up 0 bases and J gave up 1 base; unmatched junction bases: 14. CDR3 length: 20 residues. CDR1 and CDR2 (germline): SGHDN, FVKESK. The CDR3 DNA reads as TGTGCCAGCAGCCAAGATCCGACAGGGTTCATTGCAGGAACTAATGAAAAACTGTTTTTT. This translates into CASSQDPTGFIAGTNEKLFF.

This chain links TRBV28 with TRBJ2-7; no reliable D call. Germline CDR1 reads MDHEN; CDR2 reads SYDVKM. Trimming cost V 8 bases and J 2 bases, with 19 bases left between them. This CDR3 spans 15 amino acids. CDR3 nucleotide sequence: TGTGCCAGCTGCCCCTCCGGGTCCTCAACCTACGAGCAGTACTTC. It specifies CASCPSGSSTYEQYF.

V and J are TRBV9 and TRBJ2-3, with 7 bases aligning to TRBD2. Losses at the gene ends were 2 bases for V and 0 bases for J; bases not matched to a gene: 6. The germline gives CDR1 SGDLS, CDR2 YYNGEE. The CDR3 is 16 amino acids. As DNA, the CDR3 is TGTGCCAGCAGCGTGACCGGGGGGACTAGCACAGATACGCAGTATTTT. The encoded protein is CASSVTGGTSTDTQYF.